This entry concerns a single T cell receptor (beta chain). Its recognized antigen is unknown. Base qualities are not recorded, but no much larger clone differs from it by a single base. This record comes from a study of CD8 T cells in ankylosing spondylitis (TCRdb year 2017). Study-level background: The study profiled T cell receptor beta repertoires in healthy donors and ankylosing spondylitis patients to find disease-linked TCR variants. Peripheral blood samples were taken, and synovial fluid was additionally collected from ankylosing spondylitis patients. The full study cohort was made up of 25 ankylosing spondylitis patients and roughly 98 healthy donors.

The full study reports these points: A TCR beta motif of fewer than 10 highly homologous amino acid variants appeared characteristic of blood from ankylosing spondylitis patients. Some motif variants were previously reported in synovial fluid and blood of reactive arthritis patients, suggesting common disease-initiation mechanisms. The disease-linked clones were reported as significantly enriched in matched synovial fluid samples from ankylosing spondylitis patients. The disease-linked clones had a CD8+ phenotype and were found at relatively low frequencies in peripheral blood.

From the cysteine up to the phenylalanine, the CDR3 has a length of 12 residues. The CDR3 DNA has 36 bases and is translated from base 1. V and J are truncated by 7 bases and 7 bases respectively, leaving an intervening sequence of 12 bases. Sequences SGDLS (CDR1) and YYNGEE (CDR2) are obtained from the germline V gene. The sequencer listed for this sample is Illumina HiSeq 2500. TCR beta libraries were prepared by quantitative 5'-RACE with molecular barcodes. On the study's bioinformatics: Disease-linked TCR variants were identified with a new computational method built on a probabilistic model of VDJ rearrangement. Through fastp at Q25 and MiXCR, TCRdb rebuilt clones from the public reads, retaining in-frame beta chains. Rows matching on CDR3 protein sequence are summarized as one entry with the most common DNA and genes. These V and J calls are TCRdb output, not the study's own analysis. For this sample the table gives under 300,000 distinct CDR3 sequences, of which around a tenth were detected only once. The top ten constitute 6% to 8.5% of the sample.

The specimen sequenced was blood, either unsorted or a sorted T cell fraction (not recorded which). This TCR derives from a male donor with ankylosing spondylitis or in good health (not recorded which). Recombination joined TRBV9 with TRBJ2-1; the D segment may tentatively be TRBD1 or TRBD2, each giving 6 matched bases. The CDR3 protein sequence reads: CASRGGGNEQFF. The sequence in DNA is TGTGCCAGCCGCGGAGGGGGTAATGAGCAGTTCTTC. This CDR3, with the reference TRBV9 and TRBJ2-1 proteins standing in past its ends, gives the full variable domain DSGVTQTPKHLITATGQRVTLRCSPRSGDLSVYWYQQSLDQGLQFLIQYYNGEERAKGNILERFSAQQFPDLHSELNLSSLELGDSALYFCASRGGGNEQFFGPGTRLTVL.